The 5 T cell receptor beta chains below come from one sample, sequenced in a study of metastatic and nonmetastatic thyroid tumors. No patient received treatment before thyroid surgery. MiXCR re-clonotyped the PCR reads for TCRdb. The repertoire holds under 15,000 clones, with roughly 21% as singletons. Sequenced sample: adjacent normal tissue. The receptors originated from a female donor with papillary thyroid cancer or a benign thyroid nodule (not recorded which). Some clones in this sample may be carry-over from other donors' samples.

This clone was counted ten times or more. The chain combines TRBV3-1 with TRBJ2-7, with a tentative D call TRBD1 (5 bases). The CDR3 length is 12 residues. Germline CDR1 is LGHDT and CDR2 is YNNKEL (reference sequence). Between the trimmed V and J ends, which lost 9 bases and 6 bases, there was a span of 15 bases. The CDR3 DNA reads as TGTGCCAGTCGCGACAGCAAGGGCGAGCAGTACTTC. Residues: CASRDSKGEQYF.

This clone was observed many times. A much bigger clone sits one base away, suggesting this may be a read error. This sample also contains other DNA sequences that code for the same CDR3. This sequence joins TRBV6-1 and TRBJ1-2; a weak D match, TRBD1 (5 bases). CDR1 is MNHNS and CDR2 is SASEGT in the germline V gene. This CDR3 comprises 11 residues. CDR3 coding DNA: TGTGCCACGGGACTGGCCTATGGTTACACCTTC. Translated: CATGLAYGYTF.

This clone is judged medium-sized (0.01 to 0.1%). The gene calls are TRBV19 and TRBJ2-7, with 11 positions matching TRBD2. Germline V gene data show CDR1 as LNHDA and CDR2 as SQIVND (reference sequence). Germline trimming cut 10 bases from V and 2 bases from J; bases unmatched to any gene: 4. This CDR3 comprises 13 residues. The chain's CDR3 is CATRLAGTYEQYF. The CDR3 region has the DNA TGTGCCACAAGACTAGCGGGAACCTACGAGCAGTACTTC.

This chain links TRBV7-8 with TRBJ1-6; no clear D gene. The CDR3 is 15 amino acids. The V gene's germline CDR1 is SGHVS and CDR2 FQNEAQ. V gave up 5 bases and J gave up 5 bases, with 13 bases separating them. CDR3 region: CASSIFRMDNSPLHF. The CDR3 bases are TGTGCCAGCAGCATCTTTCGGATGGATAATTCACCCCTCCACTTT.

The table lists this clone with many counts. The rearrangement links TRBV30 to TRBJ1-2, with D perhaps TRBD1 (6 bases). This CDR3 has 16 residues. The germline gives CDR1 GTSNPN, CDR2 SVGIG (reference sequence). V lost 0 bases and J lost 5, with 19 bases in between. The DNA for the CDR3 is TGTGCCTGGAGTGTGGTTGTGACAGGAGCTCGGTATGGCTACACCTTC. Translation gives CAWSVVVTGARYGYTF.